The entry below describes one TCR beta chain. Germline V gives CDR1 GTSNPN, CDR2 SVGIG (reference sequence). V lost 0 bases and J 3 bases, leaving 12 bases between the germline ends. The CDR3 consists of 15 residues. These data originate in a study of T cell changes during pregnancy in multiple sclerosis. Libraries were prepared by immunoSEQ multiplex PCR; TCRdb keeps only in-frame clonotypes and omits some of them. The sample consists of 100,000 or so clones, 80% to 95% of them appearing once. Here the sequenced sample was peripheral blood, taken in the second trimester of pregnancy. The V call is TRBV30, the J call TRBJ2-1; D is perhaps TRBD2 (5 bases). The sequence came from a female donor with multiple sclerosis, enrolled in a pregnancy study. This CDR3 is CAWSVVTGIYNEQFF. CDR3 coding DNA: TGTGCCTGGAGTGTAGTTACGGGGATCTACAATGAGCAGTTCTTC.